This T cell receptor beta chain was profiled in a study of CD8 T cells in Susac syndrome. Germline V gene sequence: CDR1 SGHVS, CDR2 FNYEAQ. The trim removed 5 bases at V and 1 base at J, leaving 7 bases unmatched. This CDR3 region has 15 residues. Reverse transcription of about 0.5 to 1 ug RNA used random hexamers. TCRdb independently ran MiXCR on the immunoSEQ multiplex PCR reads; one entry per CDR3 protein. The sample lists under 150,000 distinct CDR3 sequences, over 90% seen once, with approximately 0.13% in the top ten. Material for sequencing was CD4+ T cells from PBMCs. V gene TRBV7-6 combines with J gene TRBJ1-1, with TRBD1 identical over 7 bases. This TCR derives from a human donor with Susac syndrome. For the CDR3, the DNA is TGTGCCAGCAGCAGGCCGACAGGGCCGAACACTGAAGCTTTCTTT. It codes for CASSRPTGPNTEAFF.